The rows below give T cell receptor beta chains drawn from one sample of a study of T cell repertoires in cytomegalovirus infection. TCRdb ran MiXCR on the reads and lists one entry per CDR3 protein. The table records roughly 600,000 distinct CDR3 sequences, more than 20% of them present only once. Sequenced material: CD8+ T cells from PBMCs. These receptors came from a human donor in good health (CMV status not recorded). Some clones in this sample may be carry-over from other donors' samples. CDR3s include the opening cysteine and the closing phenylalanine or tryptophan. A D gene is named only where the DNA matches it firmly. Not every row has a clone size; where given, it reads once, few, many or a size class.

clone size,V gene,J gene,D gene,CDR3 protein,CDR3 DNA
few,TRBV19,TRBJ2-2,.,CASHTVSGQELFF,TGTGCCAGTCATACCGTCTCGGGGCAGGAGCTGTTTTTT
many,TRBV7-2,TRBJ2-3,TRBD2,CASSPTPQLAGAPTDTQYF,TGTGCCAGCAGCCCAACCCCGCAACTAGCGGGGGCCCCCACAGATACGCAGTATTTT
few,TRBV20-1,TRBJ2-1,.,CSAPWTDSYNEQFF,TGCAGTGCTCCCTGGACAGACTCCTACAATGAGCAGTTCTTC
few,TRBV4-1,TRBJ2-5,.,CASSLNFESETQYF,TGCGCCAGCAGCCTGAACTTTGAGTCAGAGACCCAGTACTTC
many,TRBV7-2,TRBJ1-1,.,CASSLGGRTTEAFF,TGTGCCAGCAGCTTAGGGGGCAGGACGACCGAAGCTTTCTTT
few,TRBV19,TRBJ2-1,.,CASSMGVVDEQFF,TGTGCCAGTAGTATGGGGGTCGTCGATGAGCAGTTCTTC
once,TRBV29-1,TRBJ2-7,.,CSVRDGPYEQYF,TGCAGCGTGCGGGACGGACCCTACGAGCAGTACTTC
few,TRBV29-1,TRBJ2-7,.,CSVEGNLGRGEQYF,TGCAGCGTTGAAGGGAATTTAGGTCGGGGCGAGCAGTACTTC
many,TRBV7-2,TRBJ1-4,TRBD1,CASSPDRGYEKLFF,TGTGCCAGCAGCCCGGACAGGGGCTACGAAAAACTGTTTTTT
few,TRBV20-1,TRBJ1-1,.,CSARRGSRAEAFF,TGCAGTGCTAGAAGGGGATCCAGAGCTGAAGCTTTCTTT
few,TRBV25-1,TRBJ1-1,TRBD1,CASSSQTGDTEAFF,TGTGCCAGCAGTTCCCAGACAGGGGACACTGAAGCTTTCTTT
few,TRBV7-3,TRBJ2-2,.,CASSLMAGRTGELFF,TGTGCCAGCAGCTTGATGGCGGGAAGGACCGGGGAGCTGTTTTTT
many,TRBV14,TRBJ1-2,TRBD1,CASSQESGTVFGYTF,TGTGCCAGCAGCCAAGAATCGGGGACAGTTTTTGGCTACACCTTC
.,TRBV7-9,TRBJ2-7,.,CASSLLKDGYEQYF,TGTGCCAGCAGCTTGCTAAAGGACGGCTACGAGCAGTACTTC
.,TRBV7-3,TRBJ2-2,TRBD2,CASRVLAGATNGELFF,TGTGCCAGCAGAGTGTTAGCGGGGGCCACCAACGGGGAGCTGTTTTTT
.,TRBV5-1,TRBJ1-1,TRBD1,CASSPGTEEDTEAFF,TGCGCCAGCAGCCCCGGGACAGAAGAGGACACTGAAGCTTTCTTT
.,TRBV12-3/TRBV12-4,TRBJ2-4,.,CASSLSEWDIQYF,TGTGCCAGCAGTTTATCCGAGTGGGACATTCAGTACTTC
.,TRBV29-1,TRBJ2-7,TRBD1,CSVVGQASSYEQYF,TGCAGCGTTGTAGGACAGGCGAGCTCCTACGAGCAGTACTTC
.,TRBV19,TRBJ1-1,.,CASSERVTEAFF,TGTGCCAGTAGTGAAAGGGTGACTGAAGCTTTCTTT
.,TRBV4-1,TRBJ2-1,.,CAGEPWASSYNEQFF,TGCGCCGGTGAGCCATGGGCGAGCTCCTACAATGAGCAGTTCTTC
many,TRBV12-3/TRBV12-4,TRBJ1-1,.,CASSSPRRGMNTEAFF,TGTGCCAGCAGTTCCCCCCGGCGGGGTATGAACACTGAAGCTTTCTTT
.,TRBV7-2,TRBJ2-3,TRBD1,CVSSLGTAKGNTQYF,TGTGTCAGCAGCTTAGGGACAGCGAAAGGGAATACGCAGTATTTT
few,TRBV10-3,TRBJ2-1,.,CAINRGNEQFF,TGTGCCATCAACCGAGGGAATGAGCAGTTCTTC
.,TRBV29-1,TRBJ1-2,.,CSVLDRTANYGYTF,TGCAGCGTGCTAGACAGGACCGCTAACTATGGCTACACCTTC
many,TRBV7-8,TRBJ2-7,.,CASSRGQYGETSVSYEQYF,TGTGCCAGCAGCCGGGGACAGTATGGGGAGACTAGCGTCTCCTACGAGCAGTACTTC
many,TRBV7-9,TRBJ2-7,TRBD2,CASSSGTSGPYEQYF,TGTGCCAGCAGCTCCGGGACTAGCGGACCTTACGAGCAGTACTTC
.,TRBV20-1,TRBJ2-5,.,CSAPTRGETQYF,TGCAGTGCTCCCACCCGGGGGGAGACCCAGTACTTC
few,TRBV5-5,TRBJ2-3,TRBD2,CASSLGEGADTQYF,TGTGCCAGCAGCTTGGGGGAGGGAGCAGATACGCAGTATTTT
.,TRBV20-1,TRBJ1-2,.,CSARDRQVWGPTGYTF,TGCAGTGCTAGAGACCGACAGGTTTGGGGACCCACAGGCTACACCTTC
.,TRBV3-1,TRBJ2-2,TRBD1,CASSPPGQGVLKTGELFF,TGTGCCAGCAGCCCACCGGGACAGGGGGTTCTAAAGACCGGGGAGCTGTTTTTT
few,TRBV7-9,TRBJ2-1,.,CASSARTYNEQFF,TGTGCCAGCAGCGCTCGGACCTACAATGAGCAGTTCTTC
.,TRBV6-6,TRBJ2-5,.,CASRQKGPQETQYF,TGTGCCAGCAGACAAAAGGGTCCGCAAGAGACCCAGTACTTC
.,TRBV6-2/TRBV6-3,TRBJ2-3,TRBD1,CASSSITGQGTGAQDTQYF,TGTGCCAGCAGTTCGATTACCGGACAGGGAACGGGCGCTCAAGATACGCAGTATTTT
.,TRBV6-6,TRBJ1-2,.,CASSYSSANYGYTF,TGTGCCAGCAGTTACTCATCAGCTAACTATGGCTACACCTTC
few,TRBV27,TRBJ1-2,.,CASSWGPRDRGYTF,TGTGCCAGCAGTTGGGGGCCGCGAGATCGCGGCTACACCTTC
many,TRBV7-9,TRBJ2-7,.,CASSLTGSEQYF,TGTGCCAGCAGCCTTACAGGGAGCGAGCAGTACTTC
many,TRBV7-9,TRBJ2-3,.,CASSWMLDTQYF,TGTGCCAGCAGCTGGATGCTTGATACGCAGTATTTT
few,TRBV15,TRBJ2-3,TRBD1,CATKTGGSTDTQYF,TGTGCCACCAAAACAGGGGGAAGCACAGATACGCAGTATTTT
few,TRBV5-6,TRBJ2-7,.,CASSTGNGEQYF,TGTGCCAGCAGCACCGGGAACGGAGAGCAGTACTTC
.,TRBV7-9,TRBJ2-3,.,CASSPAEIDTQYF,TGTGCCAGCAGCCCAGCGGAAATAGATACGCAGTATTTT
.,TRBV28,TRBJ1-6,.,CATGNNSPLHF,TGTGCCACCGGTAATAATTCACCCCTCCACTTT
many,TRBV6-1,TRBJ1-1,TRBD1,CAGQGSTEAFF,TGTGCCGGACAGGGGTCCACTGAAGCTTTCTTT
.,TRBV6-5,TRBJ2-2,.,CASSRDFPNTGELFF,TGTGCCAGCAGTCGGGACTTCCCGAACACCGGGGAGCTGTTTTTT
few,TRBV28,TRBJ2-1,.,CASGGGHSYNEQFF,TGTGCCAGCGGCGGGGGCCACTCCTACAATGAGCAGTTCTTC
many,TRBV4-1,TRBJ2-2,TRBD2,CASSQYSGGAYTGELFF,TGCGCCAGCAGCCAATATAGCGGGGGGGCTTACACCGGGGAGCTGTTTTTT
.,TRBV7-9,TRBJ2-3,.,CASSFRSWDPQWGDTDTQYF,TGTGCCAGCAGCTTCCGAAGTTGGGACCCCCAGTGGGGGGACACAGATACGCAGTATTTT
few,TRBV5-1,TRBJ2-1,TRBD2,CASSSSGGRDEQFF,TGCGCCAGCAGCTCTAGCGGGGGCCGCGATGAGCAGTTCTTC
.,TRBV20-1,TRBJ1-4,TRBD1,CSARTGGDRGLEKLFF,TGCAGTGCTAGGACGGGGGGGGACAGGGGGCTTGAAAAACTGTTTTTT
many,TRBV7-9,TRBJ1-5,.,CASSEQNQPQHF,TGTGCCAGCAGCGAGCAGAATCAGCCCCAGCATTTT
.,TRBV7-6,TRBJ1-2,.,CASMAVMDGYTF,TGTGCCAGCATGGCGGTAATGGATGGCTACACCTTC
few,TRBV12-3/TRBV12-4,TRBJ1-1,.,CASSFREIGEAFF,TGTGCCAGCAGTTTTAGGGAGATAGGTGAAGCTTTCTTT
.,TRBV29-1,TRBJ2-3,.,CSVEKARLADTQYF,TGCAGCGTTGAAAAGGCCCGCTTAGCGGATACGCAGTATTTT
many,TRBV20-1,TRBJ2-1,TRBD1,CSARDPGTGSYNEQFF,TGCAGTGCTAGGGATCCAGGGACAGGGTCCTACAATGAGCAGTTCTTC
many,TRBV7-2,TRBJ1-4,TRBD1,CASSIQGHAEKLFF,TGTGCCAGCAGCATACAGGGGCATGCTGAAAAACTGTTTTTT
.,TRBV15,TRBJ2-1,.,CATSDSGSSNEQFF,TGTGCCACCAGCGACTCGGGGAGTTCCAATGAGCAGTTCTTC